These 31 T cell receptor beta chains were sequenced from one sample in a study of T cell changes during pregnancy in multiple sclerosis. Sequencing was performed with immunoSEQ multiplex PCR; in TCRdb, only in-frame clones are kept and a portion is missing. The table shows 65,000 to 95,000 clones, with about 93% occurring only once. The sequencing here drew on peripheral blood, taken in the second trimester of pregnancy. These receptors were collected from a female donor in good health, enrolled as a control in a pregnancy study.

The rearrangement joins TRBV6-5 to TRBJ2-5, with TRBD2 as a possible D gene (5 bases). The CDR3 runs 11 residues. The germline V and J ends were trimmed by 7 bases and 13 bases, with 16 bases remaining between them. The germline V gene has CDR1 MNHEY and CDR2 SVGAGI. This CDR3 is CASTDGVVTYF. The CDR3 DNA is TGTGCCAGCACCGACGGGGTAGTCACGTACTTC.

This chain connects TRBV28 to TRBJ2-2; the match to TRBD2 covers 7 bases. There are 14 residues in the CDR3. V was pared by 4 bases and J by 8 bases, with 7 bases of the junction left unmatched. In germline, CDR1 is MDHEN, CDR2 SYDVKM. DNA for the CDR3: TGTGCCAGCAGTTCAGCGGGGCTGGCGGGGGAGCTGTTTTTT. It specifies CASSSAGLAGELFF.

This rearrangement joins TRBV10-3 to TRBJ1-5, with no clear D. CDR3 length: 15 amino acids. The germline V gene encodes CDR1 ENHRY and CDR2 SYGVKD. The germline V and J ends were trimmed by 5 bases and 2 bases, with 13 bases remaining between them. The CDR3 sequence is CAISSSGQGNQPQHF. The DNA of the CDR3 is TGTGCCATCAGTAGCTCTGGGCAGGGCAATCAGCCCCAGCATTTT.

V usage is TRBV9 and J usage is TRBJ2-3; tentatively, D is TRBD2 (6 bases). Trimming shortened V by 4 bases and J by 4 bases, and 16 bases separated the two germline ends. Germline V lookup: CDR1 SGDLS, CDR2 YYNGEE. The CDR3 consists of 15 residues. The CDR3, as DNA: TGTGCCAGCAGCCCGTTCGGGGGTCCGGCAGATACGCAGTATTTT. Its protein product is CASSPFGGPADTQYF.

The gene calls are TRBV27 and TRBJ2-1; TRBD2 aligns across 10 bases. Germline V lookup: CDR1 MNHEY, CDR2 SMNVEV (reference sequence). V was clipped by 11 bases and J by 7 bases; unmatched bases: 11. This CDR3 is 14 amino acids long. The CDR3 is CAAGGLAGANEQFF. In nucleotides, the CDR3 is TGTGCCGCCGGGGGGCTAGCGGGAGCGAATGAGCAGTTCTTC.

V and J are TRBV28 and TRBJ2-7; 13 bases are shared with TRBD2. Germline-derived CDR1 and CDR2 are MDHEN and SYDVKM. The CDR3 has 15 residues. The V gene end was trimmed by 5 bases and the J gene end by 3 bases; junction bases not matched to a gene: 4. In DNA form, the CDR3 reads TGTGCCAGCAGTACGAGACTAGCGGGAGGCTACGAGCAGTACTTC. It codes for CASSTRLAGGYEQYF.

The chain uses TRBV15 and TRBJ1-4, with 7 bases lining up with TRBD1. CDR1 LNHNV and CDR2 YYDKDF come from the germline V gene (reference sequence). With 4 bases clipped from V and 4 bases from J, the junction kept 6 bases outside the gene matches. This CDR3 spans 15 amino acids. Here the CDR3 DNA reads TGTGCCACCAGCAAAAGGACAGGTGGTAATGAAAAACTGTTTTTT. Its translation: CATSKRTGGNEKLFF.

The J gene is TRBJ1-4, the V gene TRBV15; TRBD1 agrees at 9 bases. The V gene's germline CDR1 is LNHNV and CDR2 YYDKDF (reference sequence). V gave up 0 bases and J gave up 8 bases; unmatched junction bases: 13. This CDR3 has 18 residues. CDR3 nucleotide sequence: TGTGCCACCAGCAGAGATTCTTCGAGGGACAGGGCTTTCGAAAAACTGTTTTTT. It is translated as CATSRDSSRDRAFEKLFF.

The rearrangement uses TRBV5-1 and TRBJ2-7; 7 nucleotides line up with TRBD2. V dropped 0 bases and J dropped 2; count of bases not matched to a gene: 2. The CDR3 is 14 residues long. Per the germline V gene, CDR1 is SGHRS and CDR2 is YFSETQ. For the CDR3, the DNA is TGCGCCAGCAGCTTGGAGAGCGGGACCTACGAGCAGTACTTC. Its protein product is CASSLESGTYEQYF.

This clone was recorded only once. This chain connects TRBV7-2 to TRBJ1-5; 9 nucleotides agree with TRBD1. The germline V gene encodes CDR1 SGHTA and CDR2 FQGNSA. Trimming at V came to 5 bases and at J to 6 bases, leaving 5 bases not matched to a gene. There are 14 residues in the CDR3. This CDR3 reads CASSLDRGAQPQHF. The CDR3 DNA reads TGTGCCAGCAGCCTTGACAGGGGGGCTCAGCCCCAGCATTTT.

This clone has just one count. This chain links TRBV28 with TRBJ1-5, with D tentatively TRBD1 (6 bases). The CDR3 sequence is 17 residues long. Germline CDR1 MDHEN, CDR2 SYDVKM. V lost 7 bases, J lost 4 bases, and 23 bases lay in between. DNA of the CDR3: TGTGCCAGCAAAAAGGGTGGCTGGGACATTGGGAATCAGCCCCAGCATTTT. It specifies CASKKGGWDIGNQPQHF.

CDR3 amino acids: CASSSDRGKDEQYF. The CDR3 coding sequence is TGTGCCAGCAGTTCGGACAGGGGCAAGGACGAGCAGTACTTC. The chain employs TRBV27 and TRBJ2-7; 9 bases fit TRBD1. The CDR3 length is 14 residues. CDR1 is MNHEY, CDR2 SMNVEV, per germline (reference sequence). V dropped 4 bases and J dropped 5; count of bases not matched to a gene: 6.

V is TRBV7-2 and J is TRBJ2-7; TRBD1 agrees at 11 bases. This CDR3 comprises 16 residues. Germline V gene sequence: CDR1 SGHTA, CDR2 FQGNSA. Trimming took 2 bases from V and 1 from J; bases not matched to a gene: 4. CDR3 loop: CASSLPGQGDSYEQYF. CDR3 DNA: TGTGCCAGCAGCTTACCGGGACAGGGGGATTCCTACGAGCAGTACTTC. Supplemented by reference TRBV7-2 and TRBJ2-7, the full variable domain reads GAGVSQSPSNKVTEKGKDVELRCDPISGHTALYWYRQSLGQGLEFLIYFQGNSAPDKSGLPSDRFSAERTGGSVSTLTIQRTQQEDSAVYLCASSLPGQGDSYEQYFGPGTRLTVT.

This chain connects TRBV29-1 to TRBJ2-1; D is ambiguous. The germline gives CDR1 SQVTM, CDR2 ANQGSEA. V lost 3 bases, J lost 4 bases, and 7 bases lay in between. CDR3 length equals 12 residues. CDR3 region: CSVDKLYNEQFF. For the CDR3, the DNA is TGCAGCGTTGACAAGCTTTACAATGAGCAGTTCTTC.

V and J are TRBV2 and TRBJ2-7; 11 bases fit TRBD2. This CDR3 is built from 15 residues. Looked up from germline, CDR1 is SNHLY and CDR2 is FYNNEI. J was trimmed by 7 bases and V by 3 bases; bases with no gene match: 8. This CDR3 reads CASSEQTSGKGEQYF. The DNA for the CDR3 is TGTGCCAGCAGTGAGCAGACTAGCGGGAAAGGGGAGCAGTACTTC.

The V and J genes are TRBV7-2 and TRBJ1-2; 7 nucleotides line up with TRBD1. The length of the CDR3 is 16 residues. Germline trimming cut 4 bases from V and 5 bases from J; bases unmatched to any gene: 13. Germline CDR1 and CDR2: SGHTA and FQGNSA. The CDR3 region is CASSSKPPGQSYGYTF. CDR3 bases: TGTGCCAGCAGCTCAAAGCCGCCGGGACAGTCTTATGGCTACACCTTC.

This chain uses TRBV5-6 with TRBJ2-1; D possibly corresponds to TRBD2 (7 bases). Deletions cut 4 bases from V and 4 bases from J, with 21 bases between. The germline V gene encodes CDR1 SGHDT and CDR2 YYEEEE. This CDR3 contains 17 residues. The DNA for the CDR3 is TGTGCCAGCAGCGAAACGACAGGTGGGGGGGTATACAATGAGCAGTTCTTC. This translates into CASSETTGGGVYNEQFF.

The chain carries TRBV18 and TRBJ2-3; 12 bases map to TRBD2. J lost 1 base, V lost 4 bases, and 6 bases had no gene match. This CDR3 spans 17 amino acids. The germline V gene has CDR1 KGHSH and CDR2 LQKENI. The CDR3 DNA reads as TGTGCCAGCTCACTTTTGACTAGCGGGGGCCGCACAGATACGCAGTATTTT. This codes for CASSLLTSGGRTDTQYF.

The chain has TRBV4-1 and TRBJ2-5; TRBD1 matches at 7 bases. V was pared by 1 base and J by 3 bases, with 2 bases of the junction left unmatched. Germline CDR1 and CDR2: MGHRA and YSYEKL. The CDR3 is made up of 14 amino acids. CDR3 nucleotides: TGCGCCAGCAGCCAAGCCGGACAGGAAGAGACCCAGTACTTC. It is translated as CASSQAGQEETQYF.

This sequence joins TRBV5-1 and TRBJ2-4, with D hard to call. The CDR3 consists of 17 residues. Germline V gives CDR1 SGHRS, CDR2 YFSETQ. Deletions cut 2 bases from V and 0 bases from J, with 15 bases between. The CDR3 bases are TGCGCCAGCAGCTTAACTTTTTCCACAGTAGCCAAAAACATTCAGTACTTC. As protein: CASSLTFSTVAKNIQYF.

V gene TRBV5-1 combines with J gene TRBJ2-6; D unresolved. Trimming shortened V by 2 bases and J by 0 bases, and 9 bases separated the two germline ends. The CDR3 has 16 residues. Germline V CDR1 and CDR2: SGHRS, YFSETQ. CDR3 nucleotides: TGCGCCAGCAGCTTTTGGCAGTACTCTGGGGCCAACGTCCTGACTTTC. It is translated as CASSFWQYSGANVLTF.

V usage is TRBV7-8 and J usage is TRBJ2-1, with TRBD2 identical over 12 bases. The CDR3 has 16 amino acids. With 1 base clipped from V and 7 bases from J, the junction kept 5 bases outside the gene matches. Germline CDR1 and CDR2: SGHVS and FQNEAQ. CDR3 protein: CASSLVLAGGPNEQFF. The CDR3 region has the DNA TGTGCCAGCAGCTTAGTCCTAGCGGGAGGGCCGAATGAGCAGTTCTTC.

The rearrangement joins TRBV25-1 to TRBJ2-7, with D perhaps matching TRBD1 (5 bases). The CDR3 contains 14 residues. V shed 3 bases and J shed 9 bases, with 18 bases lying between them. CDR1 and CDR2 from the germline V gene are MGHDK and SYGVNS. The CDR3 protein is CASSDPLGPHPQYF. CDR3 nucleotide sequence: TGTGCCAGCAGTGATCCCCTGGGGCCTCACCCGCAGTACTTC.

This chain joins TRBV10-2 and TRBJ2-7; D is perhaps TRBD1 (5 bases). CDR3 length equals 14 residues. Trimming took 2 bases from V and 5 from J, leaving 13 bases between them. Germline V gene lookup returns CDR1 WSHSY and CDR2 SAAADI. The CDR3 region has the DNA TGCGCCAGCAGTGAGAACAGGCGAGTAGACGAGCAGTACTTC. This translates into CASSENRRVDEQYF.

The chain has TRBV27 and TRBJ2-7; 8 nucleotides agree with TRBD1. There are 15 residues in the CDR3. V shed 8 bases, J shed 2 bases, and the junction held 11 bases outside the gene matches. The germline gives CDR1 MNHEY, CDR2 SMNVEV (reference sequence). CDR3 region: CASGLWTGLTYEQYF. Here the CDR3 DNA reads TGTGCCAGCGGGCTATGGACAGGGCTCACCTACGAGCAGTACTTC.

The chain employs TRBV5-5 and TRBJ2-7; 7 nucleotides line up with TRBD1. The V segment lost 5 bases and the J segment 0 bases; nucleotides outside the gene matches: 8. The CDR3 consists of 15 residues. Looked up from germline, CDR1 is SGHKS and CDR2 is YYEKEE (reference sequence). The CDR3, as DNA: TGTGCCAGCAGTTCCGGGACAGCGAGCTCCTACGAGCAGTACTTC. Protein sequence: CASSSGTASSYEQYF.

This clone has a single count. This chain connects TRBV7-8 to TRBJ1-5, with 7 bases matching TRBD1. J gave up 9 bases and V 5 bases, and 10 bases lay outside the gene matches. The CDR3 is 14 residues long. CDR1 is SGHVS and CDR2 is FQNEAQ in the germline V gene. The CDR3 nucleotides read TGTGCCAGCAGCGCCAATCGGGACAGCCTGCCCCAGCATTTT. Translation gives CASSANRDSLPQHF.

J is TRBJ2-1 and V is TRBV2, with 9 nucleotides matching TRBD1. The CDR3 is 14 residues long. From germline, CDR1 is SNHLY and CDR2 FYNNEI. The V segment lost 3 bases and the J segment 9 bases; nucleotides outside the gene matches: 6. The DNA of the CDR3 is TGTGCCAGCAGTGATGGGACAGGGAGCCCTGAGCAGTTCTTC. Translating gives CASSDGTGSPEQFF.

V gene TRBV4-1 combines with J gene TRBJ2-7, with D perhaps matching TRBD1 (6 bases). CDR3 length equals 15 residues. Germline V gene sequence: CDR1 MGHRA, CDR2 YSYEKL. V lost 3 bases and J 0 bases, leaving 12 bases between the germline ends. The CDR3 protein is CASSHRGGLSYEQYF. CDR3 nucleotide sequence: TGCGCCAGCAGCCACCGAGGGGGTCTCTCCTACGAGCAGTACTTC.

The DNA for the CDR3 is TGTGCCAGCAGTTTAGGGGTCCGGGGATGGAAACTGTTTTTT. Encoded protein: CASSLGVRGWKLFF. The genes are TRBV28 and TRBJ1-4; the D is unclear. This CDR3 has 14 amino acids. V shed 2 bases and J shed 11 bases, with 15 bases lying between them. The germline CDR1 and CDR2 sequences are MDHEN and SYDVKM.

The chain uses TRBV6-5 and TRBJ1-5, with D tentatively TRBD1 (5 bases). The V gene lost 6 bases and the J gene lost 0 bases, with 9 bases spanning the gap. This CDR3 region has 14 residues. CDR1 and CDR2 from the germline V gene are MNHEY and SVGAGI. DNA of the CDR3: TGTGCCAGCAGCAGGGTTTTTAGCAATCAGCCCCAGCATTTT. Translation gives CASSRVFSNQPQHF.